This T cell receptor (beta chain) is drawn from a study of blood T cell repertoires in COVID-19. This clone was found once. The repertoire was sequenced with immunoSEQ multiplex PCR; TCRdb's copy has only in-frame clones and lacks some. The sample lists 130,000 to 150,000 clones, more than 70% occurring once. Germline V gene sequence: CDR1 KGHSH, CDR2 LQKENI. V was clipped by 3 bases and J by 7 bases; unmatched bases: 1. The CDR3 is made up of 14 amino acids. The sample consisted of peripheral blood. This TCR derives from a human donor in a cohort sampled during active COVID-19. This chain connects TRBV18 to TRBJ1-6; 9 nucleotides line up with TRBD1. DNA for the CDR3: TGTGCCAGCTCACCGACAGGGGGAAATTCACCCCTCCACTTT. Protein product: CASSPTGGNSPLHF.